Listed below are T cell receptor beta chains from one sample, sequenced in a study of cytomegalovirus exposure and HLA in healthy donors. Libraries were prepared by immunoSEQ multiplex PCR; TCRdb keeps only in-frame clonotypes and omits some of them. This sample yields about 160,000 clones, of which 60% to 85% are seen a single time; roughly 3.6% belongs to the top ten. Sequenced material: PBMCs. The receptors originated from a man aged 25-45 years in good health and CMV-seropositive. CDR3s include the opening cysteine and the closing phenylalanine or tryptophan. Each record gives: clone size, J gene, V gene, D gene, CDR3 DNA, CDR3 protein. D genes are given only for firm matches. Clone size appears in some rows only: once, few, many, or a class for an expanded clone.

clone_size: .
j_call: TRBJ1-3
v_call: TRBV10-3
d_call: .
cdr3_nt: TGTGCCATCAGTCGAGACACGTCTGGAAACACCATATATTTT
cdr3_aa: CAISRDTSGNTIYF

clone_size: .
j_call: TRBJ1-2
v_call: TRBV5-6
d_call: .
cdr3_nt: TGTGCCAGCAGCATCAGGGGAAGCGGCTATGGCTACACCTTC
cdr3_aa: CASSIRGSGYGYTF

clone_size: .
j_call: TRBJ2-1
v_call: TRBV9
d_call: .
cdr3_nt: TGTGCCAGCAGCGGGACAGCCTACAATGAGCAGTTCTTC
cdr3_aa: CASSGTAYNEQFF

clone_size: .
j_call: TRBJ2-7
v_call: TRBV6-1
d_call: .
cdr3_nt: TGTGCCAGCAGCGGCGAATTGGGGGGCTCCTACGAGCAGTACTTC
cdr3_aa: CASSGELGGSYEQYF

clone_size: once
j_call: TRBJ2-5
v_call: TRBV5-1
d_call: .
cdr3_nt: TGCGCCAGCAGCAGGGGGGGGCCGGAGACCCAGTACTTC
cdr3_aa: CASSRGGPETQYF

clone_size: .
j_call: TRBJ2-7
v_call: TRBV4-1
d_call: TRBD1
cdr3_nt: TGCGCCAGCAGCACAGGACAGGGGGACTCCTACGAGCAGTACTTC
cdr3_aa: CASSTGQGDSYEQYF

clone_size: few
j_call: TRBJ2-5
v_call: TRBV9
d_call: .
cdr3_nt: TGTGCCAGCAGCGTAGGACCCCAGGGTCAAGAGACCCAGTACTTC
cdr3_aa: CASSVGPQGQETQYF

clone_size: .
j_call: TRBJ2-5
v_call: TRBV4-1
d_call: .
cdr3_nt: TGCGCCAGCAGCCAAGTGGGAGTTGAGGAGACCCAGTACTTC
cdr3_aa: CASSQVGVEETQYF

clone_size: .
j_call: TRBJ2-7
v_call: TRBV19
d_call: .
cdr3_nt: TGTGCCAGTAGTATCCGGGGAATTTTCTACGAGCAGTACTTC
cdr3_aa: CASSIRGIFYEQYF

clone_size: .
j_call: TRBJ2-7
v_call: TRBV7-6
d_call: TRBD1
cdr3_nt: TGTGCCAGCAGCACCGGGACAGGGGATGGCGAGCAGTACTTC
cdr3_aa: CASSTGTGDGEQYF

clone_size: few
j_call: TRBJ1-1
v_call: TRBV2
d_call: TRBD1
cdr3_nt: TGTGCCAGCCAGGACAGGATGAACACTGAAGCTTTCTTT
cdr3_aa: CASQDRMNTEAFF

clone_size: .
j_call: TRBJ2-5
v_call: TRBV5-1
d_call: TRBD2
cdr3_nt: TGCGCCAGCAGCTTGGGCGGGGGGGCCCAAGAGACCCAGTACTTC
cdr3_aa: CASSLGGGAQETQYF

clone_size: .
j_call: TRBJ1-3
v_call: TRBV13
d_call: .
cdr3_nt: TGTGCCAGCAGTTACAAGGGCGGGAACACCATATATTTT
cdr3_aa: CASSYKGGNTIYF

clone_size: .
j_call: TRBJ2-5
v_call: TRBV27
d_call: .
cdr3_nt: TGTGCCAGCAGTCCGGGGTTGTGGGAGACCCAGTACTTC
cdr3_aa: CASSPGLWETQYF

clone_size: .
j_call: TRBJ2-3
v_call: TRBV30
d_call: TRBD1
cdr3_nt: TGTGCCTGGAGTGTATGGCCCGGGACAGGGGGGACAGATACGCAGTATTTT
cdr3_aa: CAWSVWPGTGGTDTQYF

clone_size: .
j_call: TRBJ1-3
v_call: TRBV4-1
d_call: TRBD1
cdr3_nt: TGCGCCAGCAGCCAAGATAACAGGGGGTCTGGAAACACCATATATTTT
cdr3_aa: CASSQDNRGSGNTIYF